These 30 T cell receptor beta chains were sequenced from one sample in a study of blood T cells in healthy people across ages. Sample-barcoded 5' priming and a J-beta primer mix drove a second PCR of about 6 to 12 cycles. One entry per CDR3 protein, called by TCRdb with MiXCR from the 5' RACE reads. The sample shows 600,000 to 800,000 distinct CDR3 sequences, around 20% of them seen only once. The sequenced sample was blood. All receptors come from a man in his 70s in good health.

This clonotype was picked up many times. V usage is TRBV7-9 and J usage is TRBJ1-4; D gene ambiguous. This CDR3 has 12 residues. V was pared by 6 bases and J by 4 bases, with 6 bases between. CDR1 is SEHNR, CDR2 FQNEAQ, per germline (reference sequence). CDR3 coding DNA: TGTGCCAGCAGACGGGGTAATGAAAAACTGTTTTTT. It is translated as CASRRGNEKLFF.

CDR3 loop: CASSYPGSPDTQYF. The CDR3 DNA is TGTGCCAGCAGTTACCCGGGATCCCCAGATACGCAGTATTTT. The chain employs TRBV6-2 or TRBV6-3 and TRBJ2-3, with a tentative D call TRBD2 (5 bases). CDR1 and CDR2 (germline): MNHEY, SVGEGT. V dropped 2 bases and J dropped 4 bases, with 10 bases sitting between them. The CDR3 runs to 14 residues.

Regarding this clonotype: An end of the junction differs from the germline gene, which may be a read error. The J gene is TRBJ2-3, the V gene TRBV20-1, with D possibly matching TRBD2 (6 bases). The CDR3 contains 12 residues. CDR1 is DFQATT and CDR2 is SNEGSKA in the germline V gene (reference sequence). This chain's CDR3 is CSANGGQETQYF. In nucleotides, the CDR3 is TGCAGTGCTAACGGGGGTCAAGAGACCCAGTACTTT.

This clonotype was seen a few times. This chain uses TRBV14 with TRBJ2-1, with TRBD1 matching over 7 bases. J was trimmed by 8 bases and V by 0 bases; bases with no gene match: 7. The CDR3 runs to 15 residues. Germline CDR1 SGHDN, CDR2 FVKESK. The CDR3 DNA reads TGTGCCAGCAGCCAAGAGACAGGGATTTTCGATGAGCAGTTCTTC. It yields the protein CASSQETGIFDEQFF.

This clonotype has a handful of counts. V usage is TRBV27 and J usage is TRBJ2-5; weak D call: TRBD1 (6 bases). The DNA end lines up better with TRBJ2-7; the J call may be wrong. The CDR3 consists of 13 residues. From germline, CDR1 is MNHEY and CDR2 SMNVEV (reference sequence). As DNA, the CDR3 is TGTGCCAGCAGGCACGCAGGGGCCTACGAGCAGTACTTC. Encoded protein: CASRHAGAYEQYF.

CDR3 nucleotides: TGTGCCAGCAGTATGACAGGGGACGGGGAGCTGTTTTTT. Residues: CASSMTGDGELFF. The chain has TRBV6-1 and TRBJ2-2; TRBD1 matches at 8 bases. Germline values: CDR1 MNHNS, CDR2 SASEGT. The CDR3 length is 13 residues. V shed 5 bases and J 7 bases; nucleotides not matched to a gene: 3.

V and J are TRBV7-2 and TRBJ2-5; D possibly corresponds to TRBD1 (6 bases). V lost 1 base and J lost 0, with 12 bases in between. The CDR3 length is 16 residues. The germline gives CDR1 SGHTA, CDR2 FQGNSA. CDR3 protein: CASSLGQGKYQETQYF. CDR3 DNA sequence: TGTGCCAGCAGCTTAGGGCAGGGGAAGTACCAAGAGACCCAGTACTTC.

This clonotype was observed a handful of times. The genes are TRBV5-5 and TRBJ2-7; 9 bases fit TRBD2. Germline trimming cut 0 bases from V and 2 bases from J; bases unmatched to any gene: 9. This CDR3 comprises 17 residues. Germline V gives CDR1 SGHKS, CDR2 YYEKEE (reference sequence). The CDR3 DNA reads as TGTGCCAGCAGCTTGGCCGAGTGGATAGCGGGGGCCTACGAGCAGTACTTC. It is translated as CASSLAEWIAGAYEQYF.

This clonotype was detected a few times. The chain is built from TRBV12-3 or TRBV12-4 and TRBJ2-7; maybe TRBD2 (6 bases). V lost 3 bases and J 1 base, leaving 10 bases between the germline ends. CDR3 length: 14 amino acids. The CDR3 reads CASSFGGNSYEQYF. Written as DNA, the CDR3 is TGTGCCAGCAGTTTCGGCGGGAATTCCTACGAGCAGTACTTC.

This clonotype was detected a few times. The genes are TRBV20-1 and TRBJ2-4; a weak D match, TRBD1 (5 bases). Germline V CDR1 and CDR2: DFQATT, SNEGSKA (reference sequence). The length of the CDR3 is 14 residues. Trimming removed 6 bases from V and 0 bases from J, with 12 bases in between. The CDR3 sequence: CSAIRGLAKNIQYF. The CDR3 region has the DNA TGCAGTGCCATTAGGGGCCTAGCCAAAAACATTCAGTACTTC.

This rearrangement joins TRBV12-3 or TRBV12-4 to TRBJ2-5; possibly TRBD1 for D (5 bases). This CDR3 region has 13 residues. Trimming cost V 8 bases and J 3 bases, with 13 bases left between them. The CDR3 nucleotides are TGTGCCAGCGCTTGGGCAGGGAAAGAGACCCAGTACTTC. This gives the protein CASAWAGKETQYF.

The sample holds a few counts of this clonotype. The chain uses TRBV5-1 and TRBJ2-1; D ambiguous. The V gene lost 0 bases and the J gene lost 6 bases, with 10 bases spanning the gap. CDR3 size: 14 residues. CDR1 is SGHRS, CDR2 YFSETQ, per germline. CDR3 in DNA: TGCGCCAGCAGCTTGGTCGGTAGTGGCAATGAGCAGTTCTTC. It translates to CASSLVGSGNEQFF.

This sequence joins TRBV5-6 and TRBJ2-5; D is unresolved. The last part of the DNA fits TRBJ2-7 better; the J call may be wrong. CDR1 SGHDT and CDR2 YYEEEE come from the germline V gene. The CDR3 consists of 15 residues. This chain's CDR3 is CASSFQELRSYEQYF. DNA for the CDR3: TGTGCCAGCAGCTTTCAGGAGCTGCGATCCTACGAGCAGTACTTC.

V gene TRBV5-6 combines with J gene TRBJ1-6; D is unclear. V dropped 2 bases and J dropped 5 bases, with 8 bases sitting between them. This CDR3 has 14 residues. The germline gives CDR1 SGHDT, CDR2 YYEEEE. The CDR3 coding sequence is TGTGCCAGCAGCTTCTACGGACATAATTCACCCCTCCACTTT. Encoded protein: CASSFYGHNSPLHF.

Here the CDR3 reads CSARQQSSGNTIYF. The CDR3 region has the DNA TGCAGTGCTAGACAGCAGTCCTCTGGAAACACCATATATTTT. This chain links TRBV20-1 with TRBJ1-3; D gene uncertain. Trimming stripped 2 bases from V and 0 bases from J, with 8 bases between. The CDR3 extends over 14 amino acids. CDR1 and CDR2 (germline): DFQATT, SNEGSKA (reference sequence).

Only a few counts were recorded for this clonotype. The V and J genes are TRBV12-3 or TRBV12-4 and TRBJ2-2; no reliable D call. CDR3 length: 12 residues. V shed 6 bases and J shed 7 bases, with 9 bases lying between them. This CDR3 reads CASRNLGGELFF. The CDR3 DNA follows: TGTGCCAGCAGAAACCTTGGCGGGGAGCTGTTTTTT.

This clonotype was picked up a small number of times. V and J are TRBV7-6 and TRBJ2-1; D unclear. Germline CDR1 reads SGHVS; CDR2 reads FNYEAQ. The V end lost 2 bases, the J end lost 9 bases, and 11 bases lay between the germline ends. The CDR3 has 13 amino acids. For the CDR3, the DNA is TGTGCCAGCAGCTTACCCGACCTGGCTGAGCAGTTCTTC. Protein sequence: CASSLPDLAEQFF. The whole variable domain, filled in from reference TRBV7-6 and TRBJ2-1, reads GAGVSQSPRYKVTKRGQDVALRCDPISGHVSLYWYRQALGQGPEFLTYFNYEAQQDKSGLPNDRFSAERPEGSISTLTIQRTEQRDSAMYRCASSLPDLAEQFFGPGTRLTVL.

The J gene is TRBJ2-2, the V gene TRBV11-2, with D perhaps being TRBD1 or TRBD2 (5 bases each). V shed 6 bases and J shed 5 bases, with 16 bases lying between them. The CDR3 spans 15 residues. Germline assignment: CDR1 SGHAT and CDR2 FQNNGV. The CDR3 DNA reads TGTGCCAGCAGACTAGGCGAGGGGAGAACCGGGGAGCTGTTTTTT. Translating it yields CASRLGEGRTGELFF.

V and J are TRBV28 and TRBJ2-2; 8 bases are a match to TRBD2. With 5 bases clipped from V and 6 bases from J, the junction kept 8 bases outside the gene matches. This CDR3 region has 15 residues. CDR1 and CDR2 from the germline V gene are MDHEN and SYDVKM. CDR3 sequence reads: CASSPGGLGSGELFF. CDR3 sequence (DNA): TGTGCCAGCAGTCCGGGGGGACTAGGGTCCGGGGAGCTGTTTTTT. The whole variable domain, filled in from reference TRBV28 and TRBJ2-2, reads DVKVTQSSRYLVKRTGEKVFLECVQDMDHENMFWYRQDPGLGLRLIYFSYDVKMKEKGDIPEGYSVSREKKERFSLILESASTNQTSMYLCASSPGGLGSGELFFGEGSRLTVL.

The chain is built from TRBV7-3 and TRBJ2-5, with 9 positions matching TRBD2. The CDR3 has 15 residues. Germline V gene sequence: CDR1 SGHTA, CDR2 FQGTGA. The J segment lost 5 bases and the V segment lost 5 bases, leaving 9 bases of the junction unmatched. The CDR3 spells CASSADSGSGETQYF. CDR3 nucleotides: TGTGCCAGCAGCGCAGATAGCGGGAGTGGGGAGACCCAGTACTTC.

This clonotype has a handful of counts. The rearrangement joins TRBV2 to TRBJ2-2; 7 bases map to TRBD1. The CDR3 sequence is 15 residues long. The germline V gene encodes CDR1 SNHLY and CDR2 FYNNEI. V trimming: 6 bases; J trimming: 1 base; junction bases outside the gene matches: 5. CDR3 sequence: CASRRDRLNTGELFF. CDR3 nucleotide sequence: TGTGCCAGCAGGAGGGACAGATTGAACACCGGGGAGCTGTTTTTT.

This clonotype has only a few counts. The chain has TRBV10-3 and TRBJ1-4; no definite D call. The CDR3 spans 15 residues. Looked up from germline, CDR1 is ENHRY and CDR2 is SYGVKD. The V end was cut by 4 bases, the J end by 6 bases, with 15 bases between. CDR3 in DNA: TGTGCCATCAGTGTCTCACTCTCTGCGTATGAAAAACTGTTTTTT. As protein: CAISVSLSAYEKLFF.

This clonotype was detected only a few times. This chain uses TRBV4-3 with TRBJ2-7; D perhaps matches TRBD1 (6 bases). This CDR3 spans 14 amino acids. The V gene lost 4 bases and the J gene lost 3 bases, with 13 bases spanning the gap. CDR1 LGHNA and CDR2 YSLEER come from the germline V gene. The CDR3 DNA reads TGCGCCAGCAGCCGCCAGACAGGATACTACGAGCAGTACTTC. Amino acid sequence: CASSRQTGYYEQYF.

V and J are TRBV20-1 and TRBJ2-2; 14 bases match TRBD2. CDR1 and CDR2 (germline): DFQATT, SNEGSKA (reference sequence). This CDR3 has 17 amino acids. The V and J ends lost 1 base and 7 bases, in that order; junction bases with no gene match: 8. CDR3 sequence: CSARAGLAGGIVGELFF. The CDR3 DNA reads as TGCAGTGCTAGAGCCGGACTAGCGGGAGGTATTGTCGGGGAGCTGTTTTTT.

CDR3 sequence (DNA): TGCAGCGTTTCAGGTGGGACTAACTATGGCTACACCTTC. It codes for CSVSGGTNYGYTF. The chain links TRBV29-1 to TRBJ1-2; no clear D. V was clipped by 5 bases and J by 0 bases, with 10 bases between them. Looked up from germline, CDR1 is SQVTM and CDR2 is ANQGSEA. CDR3 length: 13 amino acids.

This clonotype was counted a few times. The CDR3 region has the DNA TGCGCCAGCAGCTTGGAATGGGGGGCAGATACGCAGTATTTT. It specifies CASSLEWGADTQYF. The chain employs TRBV5-1 and TRBJ2-3, with D perhaps matching TRBD2 (6 bases). V was pared by 0 bases and J by 4 bases, with 9 bases between. There are 14 residues in the CDR3. Germline V gene data show CDR1 as SGHRS and CDR2 as YFSETQ.

Concerning this clonotype itself: Germline is not matched at one junction end, which may reflect a read error. The genes are TRBV2 and TRBJ2-1, with 8 bases that match TRBD1. TRBJ2-5 explains the end of the DNA better; the J call may be wrong. The CDR3 extends over 15 amino acids. Germline lookup yields CDR1 SNHLY and CDR2 FYNNEI. The CDR3 nucleotides read TGTGCCGGCAGTGATGAGACAGGGGTTGAGGAGACCCAGTACTTC. Its translation: CAGSDETGVEETQYF.

The CDR3 DNA is TGCAGTGTAAGGGGGACTAGATCCGACAATGAGCAGTTCTTC. Its protein is CSVRGTRSDNEQFF. V is TRBV20-1 and J is TRBJ2-1; 8 positions agree with TRBD2. Germline assignment: CDR1 DFQATT and CDR2 SNEGSKA (reference sequence). This CDR3 is built from 14 residues. Trimming took 7 bases from V and 5 from J; bases not matched to a gene: 10.

This clonotype was observed many times. The rearrangement links TRBV4-3 to TRBJ1-4; D gene uncertain. In germline, CDR1 is LGHNA, CDR2 YSLEER. CDR3 size: 16 residues. V was trimmed by 2 bases and J by 1 base, leaving 11 bases between them. The CDR3 bases are TGCGCCAGCAGCCAACAGATCGCAGGAACTAATGAAAAACTGTTTTTT. This gives the protein CASSQQIAGTNEKLFF.

This clonotype was seen a few times. The V and J genes are TRBV3-1 and TRBJ1-4, with TRBD1 matching over 8 bases. The germline gives CDR1 LGHDT, CDR2 YNNKEL (reference sequence). CDR3 length equals 18 residues. The V gene end was trimmed by 3 bases and the J gene end by 2 bases; junction bases not matched to a gene: 11. CDR3 sequence: CASSHLAGGASTNEKLFF. The DNA of the CDR3 is TGTGCCAGCAGCCACCTCGCAGGGGGCGCGTCCACTAATGAAAAACTGTTTTTT.